The rows below give T cell receptor beta chains drawn from one sample of a study of shared clonotypes between healthy human individuals. The repertoire was sequenced with immunoSEQ multiplex PCR; TCRdb's copy has only in-frame clones and lacks some. The table has around 1.9 million clones, just over 90% seen once. Source material: naive CD8+ T cells from PBMCs. The origin of the receptors is a man in his late teens or twenties in good health. Some clones in this sample may be carry-over from other donors' samples. CDR3s include the opening cysteine and the closing phenylalanine or tryptophan. D genes are given only for firm matches. Some rows have no size entry. The others give once, few or many, or a class for an expanded clone.

j_call v_call clone_size d_call cdr3_aa cdr3_nt
TRBJ2-2 TRBV29-1 once NA CSVVWGTGELFF TGCAGCGTTGTTTGGGGGACCGGGGAGCTGTTTTTT
TRBJ2-7 TRBV6-4 NA NA CASSDATVPKSYEQYF TGTGCCAGCAGTGACGCGACAGTCCCGAAATCCTACGAGCAGTACTTC
TRBJ2-4 TRBV5-1 NA NA CASSLKESSKNIQYF TGCGCCAGCAGCTTGAAGGAGTCGTCCAAAAACATTCAGTACTTC
TRBJ2-7 TRBV10-3 NA TRBD2 CAISRRAGTTERAYEQYF TGTGCCATCAGTAGAAGAGCCGGGACTACAGAGCGTGCCTACGAGCAGTACTTC
TRBJ1-2 TRBV30 NA NA CAWNGGARGYGYTF TGTGCCTGGAACGGAGGGGCACGGGGCTATGGCTACACCTTC
TRBJ2-7 TRBV15 NA NA CATSRGQGRGHEQYF TGTGCCACCAGCAGGGGCCAGGGACGAGGGCACGAGCAGTACTTC
TRBJ1-2 TRBV27 NA NA CASSYDRGANYGYTF TGTGCCAGCAGTTACGACCGGGGAGCTAACTATGGCTACACCTTC
TRBJ2-1 TRBV27 once NA CASTLTREGGWNEQFF TGTGCCAGCACCTTGACCCGGGAAGGAGGATGGAATGAGCAGTTCTTC
TRBJ2-2 TRBV27 NA NA CASSPGRTNTGELFF TGTGCCAGCAGTCCTGGGAGGACGAACACCGGGGAGCTGTTTTTT
TRBJ1-2 TRBV19 few NA CASGKPGYGYTF TGTGCCAGTGGCAAACCGGGGTATGGCTACACCTTC
TRBJ2-5 TRBV27 NA TRBD1 CASGPHRGLSQETQYF TGTGCCAGTGGCCCCCACAGGGGGCTCTCACAAGAGACCCAGTACTTC
TRBJ2-7 TRBV4-1 NA NA CASSQGGLSYEQYF TGCGCCAGCAGCCAAGGGGGACTGTCCTACGAGCAGTACTTC
TRBJ2-7 TRBV6-1 NA NA CASSEAWASTYEQYF TGTGCCAGCAGTGAAGCGTGGGCCAGTACCTACGAGCAGTACTTC
TRBJ1-5 TRBV11-3 NA NA CASSLDHRENNQPQHF TGTGCCAGCAGCTTAGATCACAGGGAGAACAATCAGCCCCAGCATTTT
TRBJ1-2 TRBV7-9 NA NA CASSLAPLSGYTF TGTGCCAGCAGCTTAGCTCCGCTGTCTGGCTACACCTTC
TRBJ2-7 TRBV28 NA TRBD1 CASTPAQGALEQYF TGTGCCAGCACTCCGGCCCAGGGGGCTTTAGAGCAGTACTTC
TRBJ2-7 TRBV5-4 NA NA CASSLVLGAPLEQYF TGTGCCAGCAGCTTGGTTTTGGGAGCCCCTCTCGAGCAGTACTTC
TRBJ1-2 TRBV5-1 NA NA CASSLSTDGYTF TGCGCCAGCAGCTTGTCCACGGATGGCTACACCTTC
TRBJ2-3 TRBV28 NA NA CASSLELVDTQYF TGTGCCAGCAGTTTGGAACTAGTTGATACGCAGTATTTT
TRBJ1-5 TRBV28 NA NA CASSPYRVRGQPQHF TGTGCCAGCAGCCCGTACAGGGTGCGGGGTCAGCCCCAGCATTTT
TRBJ2-1 TRBV29-1 NA TRBD1 CSVNGQGFGNEQFF TGCAGCGTTAACGGACAGGGATTTGGCAATGAGCAGTTCTTC
TRBJ2-7 TRBV19 NA NA CASSIGRGTPEFSYEQYF TGTGCCAGTAGTATAGGGCGAGGGACTCCGGAGTTCTCCTACGAGCAGTACTTC
TRBJ1-1 TRBV6-5 NA NA CASSSGHQNTEAFF TGTGCCAGCAGTTCGGGCCATCAGAACACTGAAGCTTTCTTT
TRBJ2-5 TRBV10-1 NA TRBD1 CASSGGDRGETQYF TGCGCCAGCAGTGGAGGAGACAGGGGTGAGACCCAGTACTTC
TRBJ1-5 TRBV7-6 NA NA CASSLARGIQPQHF TGTGCCAGCAGCTTAGCCAGGGGAATTCAGCCCCAGCATTTT
TRBJ1-4 TRBV28 NA NA CASSRTGTLMDEKLFF TGTGCCAGCAGCCGAACCGGGACACTCATGGATGAAAAACTGTTTTTT
TRBJ2-2 TRBV10-3 NA TRBD2 CAISMSQGGMDGELFF TGTGCCATCAGTATGAGTCAGGGAGGGATGGACGGGGAGCTGTTTTTT
TRBJ2-5 TRBV7-9 NA NA CASNTKWETQYF TGTGCCAGCAACACAAAGTGGGAGACCCAGTACTTC
TRBJ1-2 TRBV6-4 NA NA CASSDSDSDAVGGYTF TGTGCCAGCAGTGACTCGGACAGCGACGCCGTCGGTGGCTACACCTTC
TRBJ1-2 TRBV6-5 NA NA CASSDGVGYTF TGTGCCAGCAGTGACGGAGTGGGCTACACCTTC
TRBJ2-7 TRBV7-9 few NA CASSIGRGGEQYF TGTGCCAGCAGTATAGGCCGGGGAGGCGAGCAGTACTTC
TRBJ2-1 TRBV4-2 NA NA CAIKQGDEQFF TGTGCCATCAAACAGGGCGATGAGCAGTTCTTC
TRBJ2-7 TRBV9 NA NA CASSVEGAGPHEQYF TGTGCCAGCAGCGTAGAAGGAGCGGGTCCTCACGAGCAGTACTTC
TRBJ2-2 TRBV27 NA NA CASSPHMNTGELFF TGTGCCAGCAGTCCGCACATGAACACCGGGGAGCTGTTTTTT
TRBJ1-5 TRBV15 once NA CATSRDRGSGNSNQPQHF TGTGCCACCAGCAGAGATCGCGGGTCCGGGAATAGCAATCAGCCCCAGCATTTT
TRBJ1-1 TRBV15 NA NA CATSRDPHYRTEAFF TGTGCCACCAGCAGAGATCCCCACTACAGGACTGAAGCTTTCTTT
TRBJ2-1 TRBV6-5 NA NA CASSYVGLNEQFF TGTGCCAGCAGTTACGTGGGACTCAATGAGCAGTTCTTC
TRBJ2-1 TRBV9 once TRBD2 CASSVPLAGGPGNEQFF TGTGCCAGCAGCGTCCCCCTTGCGGGAGGGCCGGGCAATGAGCAGTTCTTC
TRBJ2-3 TRBV11-2 NA NA CASSYDTQYF TGTGCCAGCAGCTACGATACGCAGTATTTT
TRBJ2-5 TRBV5-6 NA NA CASSFRGWGSETQYF TGTGCCAGCAGCTTTAGGGGTTGGGGATCAGAGACCCAGTACTTC
TRBJ2-2 TRBV10-3 NA TRBD2 CAISIYGTSGKRVAGELFF TGTGCCATCTCTATCTACGGGACTAGCGGGAAGAGAGTCGCCGGGGAGCTGTTTTTT
TRBJ2-1 TRBV5-1 NA TRBD1 CASSSGQGIYNEQFF TGCGCCAGCAGCTCCGGACAGGGGATCTACAATGAGCAGTTCTTC
TRBJ2-7 TRBV15 NA NA CATSRDPGQSYEQYF TGTGCCACCAGCAGAGACCCAGGACAGTCCTACGAGCAGTACTTC
TRBJ2-7 TRBV13 NA NA CASREGISYEQYF TGTGCCAGCAGGGAGGGCATCTCCTACGAGCAGTACTTC
TRBJ1-5 TRBV28 NA NA CASGLSQPQHF TGTGCCAGCGGTTTGTCTCAGCCCCAGCATTTT
TRBJ2-1 TRBV4-1 NA NA CASSQATPGRDSYSYNEQFF TGCGCCAGCAGCCAGGCCACCCCCGGAAGGGACTCATACTCCTACAATGAGCAGTTCTTC
TRBJ2-7 TRBV9 NA NA CASSVVGGPGYEQYF TGTGCCAGCAGCGTAGTAGGGGGACCTGGCTACGAGCAGTACTTC
TRBJ2-3 TRBV13 NA NA CASRGSADTQYF TGTGCCAGCAGGGGGAGCGCAGATACGCAGTATTTT
TRBJ2-7 TRBV25-1 NA NA CASRGEGALSYEQYF TGTGCCAGCAGAGGGGAGGGGGCCCTCTCCTACGAGCAGTACTTC
TRBJ2-7 TRBV9 NA NA CASSVGSGPGYGEQYF TGTGCCAGCAGCGTAGGATCGGGTCCGGGGTATGGGGAGCAGTACTTC
TRBJ2-3 TRBV28 NA TRBD1 CASNRGRDTQYF TGTGCCAGCAACAGGGGAAGAGATACGCAGTATTTT
TRBJ1-5 TRBV7-6 once NA CASSTGGVGQPQHF TGTGCCAGCAGCACCGGGGGGGTAGGTCAGCCCCAGCATTTT
TRBJ2-1 TRBV7-9 NA NA CASSRGYNEQFF TGTGCCAGCAGCAGGGGGTACAATGAGCAGTTCTTC
TRBJ2-3 TRBV7-2 once TRBD2 CASRDAGTRMPDTQYF TGTGCCAGCAGGGACGCCGGGACTAGGATGCCAGATACGCAGTATTTT